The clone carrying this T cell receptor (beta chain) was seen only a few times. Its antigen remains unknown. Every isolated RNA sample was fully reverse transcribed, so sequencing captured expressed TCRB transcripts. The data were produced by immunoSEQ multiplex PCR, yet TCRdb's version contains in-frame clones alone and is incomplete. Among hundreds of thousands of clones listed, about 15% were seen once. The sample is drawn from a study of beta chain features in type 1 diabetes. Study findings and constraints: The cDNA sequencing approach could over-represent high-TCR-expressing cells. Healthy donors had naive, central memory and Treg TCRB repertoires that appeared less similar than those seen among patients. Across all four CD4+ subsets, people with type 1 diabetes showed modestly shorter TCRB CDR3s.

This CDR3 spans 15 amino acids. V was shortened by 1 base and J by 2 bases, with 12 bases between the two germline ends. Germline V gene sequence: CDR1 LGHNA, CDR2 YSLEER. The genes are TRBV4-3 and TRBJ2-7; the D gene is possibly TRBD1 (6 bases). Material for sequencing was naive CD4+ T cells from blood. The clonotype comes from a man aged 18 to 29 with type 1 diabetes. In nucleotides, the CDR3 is TGCGCCAGCAGCCAAGGGACAGAACTGACCTACGAGCAGTACTTC. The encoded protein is CASSQGTELTYEQYF.